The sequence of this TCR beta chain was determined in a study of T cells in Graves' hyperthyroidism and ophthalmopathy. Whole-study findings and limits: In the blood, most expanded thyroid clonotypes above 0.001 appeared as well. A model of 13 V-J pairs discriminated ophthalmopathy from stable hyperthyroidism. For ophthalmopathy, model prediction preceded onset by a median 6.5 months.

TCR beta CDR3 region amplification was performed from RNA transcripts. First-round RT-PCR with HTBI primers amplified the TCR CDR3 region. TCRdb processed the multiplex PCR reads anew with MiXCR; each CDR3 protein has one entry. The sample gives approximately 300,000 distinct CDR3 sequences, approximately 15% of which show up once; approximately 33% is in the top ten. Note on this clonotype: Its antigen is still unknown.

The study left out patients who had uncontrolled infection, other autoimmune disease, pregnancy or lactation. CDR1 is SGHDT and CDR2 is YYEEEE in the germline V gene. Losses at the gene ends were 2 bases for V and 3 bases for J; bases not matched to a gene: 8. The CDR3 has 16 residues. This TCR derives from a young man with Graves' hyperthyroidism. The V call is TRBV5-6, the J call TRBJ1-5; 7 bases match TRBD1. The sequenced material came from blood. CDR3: CASSFFGGTVNQPQHF. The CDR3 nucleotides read TGTGCCAGCAGCTTCTTTGGCGGGACAGTCAATCAGCCCCAGCATTTT.